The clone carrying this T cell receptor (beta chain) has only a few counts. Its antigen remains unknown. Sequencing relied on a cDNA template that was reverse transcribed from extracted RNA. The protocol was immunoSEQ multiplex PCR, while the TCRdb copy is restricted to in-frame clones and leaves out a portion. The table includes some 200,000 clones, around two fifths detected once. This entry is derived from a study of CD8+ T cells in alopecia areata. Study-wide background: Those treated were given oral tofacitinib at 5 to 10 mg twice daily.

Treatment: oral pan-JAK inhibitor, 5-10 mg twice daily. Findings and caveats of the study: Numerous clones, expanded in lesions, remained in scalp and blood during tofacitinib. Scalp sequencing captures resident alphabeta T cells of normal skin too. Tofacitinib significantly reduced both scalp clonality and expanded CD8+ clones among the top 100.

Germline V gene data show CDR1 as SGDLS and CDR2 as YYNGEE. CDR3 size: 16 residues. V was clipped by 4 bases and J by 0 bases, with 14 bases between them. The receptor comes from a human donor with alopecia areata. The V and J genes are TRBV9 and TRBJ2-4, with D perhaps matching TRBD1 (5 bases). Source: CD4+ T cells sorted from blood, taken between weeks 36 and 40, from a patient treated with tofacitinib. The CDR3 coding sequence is TGTGCCAGCAGCCCTCAGGGTGGTAAAGCCAAAAACATTCAGTACTTC. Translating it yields CASSPQGGKAKNIQYF. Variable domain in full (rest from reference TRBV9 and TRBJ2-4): DSGVTQTPKHLITATGQRVTLRCSPRSGDLSVYWYQQSLDQGLQFLIQYYNGEERAKGNILERFSAQQFPDLHSELNLSSLELGDSALYFCASSPQGGKAKNIQYFGAGTRLSVL.